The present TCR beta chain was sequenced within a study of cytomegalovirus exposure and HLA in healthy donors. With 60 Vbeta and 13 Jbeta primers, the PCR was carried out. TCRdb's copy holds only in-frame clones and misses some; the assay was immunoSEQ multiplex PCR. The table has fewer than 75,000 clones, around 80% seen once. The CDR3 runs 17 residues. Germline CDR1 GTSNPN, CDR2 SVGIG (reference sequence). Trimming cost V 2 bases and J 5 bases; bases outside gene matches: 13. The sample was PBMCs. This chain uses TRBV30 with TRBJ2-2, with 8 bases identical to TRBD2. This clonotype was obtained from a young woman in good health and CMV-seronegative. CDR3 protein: CAWSRTSHPLRTGELFF. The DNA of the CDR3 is TGTGCCTGGAGTAGGACTAGCCACCCTCTCCGGACCGGGGAGCTGTTTTTT. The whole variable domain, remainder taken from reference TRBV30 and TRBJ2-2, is SQTIHQWPATLVQPVGSPLSLECTVEGTSNPNLYWYRQAAGRGLQLLFYSVGIGQISSEVPQNLSASRPQDRQFILSSKKLLLSDSGFYLCAWSRTSHPLRTGELFFGEGSRLTVL.